The 13 T cell receptor beta chains below all came from one sample that was sequenced in a study of blood T cell repertoires in COVID-19. Clones were sequenced by immunoSEQ multiplex PCR, and TCRdb holds only the in-frame ones, with some missing. There are a few hundred thousand clones in the sample; about 87% occur only once, and 2.5% lies in the top ten. Sequencing was carried out using PBMCs or T cells enriched from blood (not recorded which). These receptors were collected from a woman between 35 and 50 years old with acute COVID-19.

The chain combines TRBV5-1 with TRBJ2-3, with TRBD2 matching 10 bases. Looked up from germline, CDR1 is SGHRS and CDR2 is YFSETQ. V lost 4 bases, J lost 1 base, and 3 bases stayed unmatched. The CDR3 is 15 residues long. CDR3 nucleotides: TGCGCCAGCAGCGTGCTAGCGGGGGGCACAGATACGCAGTATTTT. Amino acids: CASSVLAGGTDTQYF.

The genes are TRBV19 and TRBJ2-1; 9 bases align to TRBD1. Looked up from germline, CDR1 is LNHDA and CDR2 is SQIVND (reference sequence). Trimming took 5 bases from V and 8 from J; bases not matched to a gene: 10. CDR3 length: 15 residues. Written as DNA, the CDR3 is TGTGCCAGTAGTTTTCCGGGACAGGGCGGGGATGAGCAGTTCTTC. Protein sequence: CASSFPGQGGDEQFF.

The chain has TRBV15 and TRBJ2-3; 10 bases agree with TRBD2. Trimming took 3 bases from V and 3 from J; bases not matched to a gene: 21. Germline-derived CDR1 and CDR2 are LNHNV and YYDKDF (reference sequence). This CDR3 is 21 amino acids long. This CDR3 is CATSRGLTGAVASGRTDTQYF. CDR3 sequence (DNA): TGTGCCACCAGCAGGGGGCTGACAGGGGCGGTGGCTAGCGGGAGAACAGATACGCAGTATTTT.

This clone has only one observation. Here the CDR3 reads CASSPARGLAQSSYEQYF. The CDR3 nucleotides are TGTGCCAGCAGCCCAGCCCGGGGACTAGCCCAGAGCTCCTACGAGCAGTACTTC. The chain carries TRBV7-9 and TRBJ2-7; 9 bases fit TRBD2. The CDR3 runs to 18 residues. Germline V gene sequence: CDR1 SEHNR, CDR2 FQNEAQ (reference sequence). Trimming took 5 bases from V and 0 from J; bases not matched to a gene: 14.

V and J are TRBV4-3 and TRBJ2-2; TRBD1 agrees at 9 bases. CDR3 size: 14 residues. V lost 5 bases, J lost 7 bases, and 5 bases stayed unmatched. Germline CDR1 LGHNA, CDR2 YSLEER. For the CDR3, the DNA is TGCGCCAGCAGCGGCGGGACAGGGAACGGGGAGCTGTTTTTT. Encoded protein: CASSGGTGNGELFF.

This clone was seen a few times. The chain is built from TRBV9 and TRBJ2-1; weak D call: TRBD2 (6 bases). The CDR3 runs to 16 residues. Per germline, CDR1 SGDLS and CDR2 YYNGEE. Between the trimmed V and J ends, which lost 2 bases and 3 bases, there was a span of 15 bases. The CDR3: CASSVGTFYDYNEQFF. The CDR3, as DNA: TGTGCCAGCAGCGTTGGGACTTTTTACGACTACAATGAGCAGTTCTTC.

This chain uses TRBV9 with TRBJ2-4, with a weak D call TRBD1 (6 bases). Between the trimmed V and J ends, which lost 7 bases and 1 base, there was a span of 12 bases. CDR3 length: 14 amino acids. Germline CDR1 is SGDLS and CDR2 is YYNGEE. The CDR3 DNA follows: TGTGCCAGCGGACAGACGGGGGCCAAAAACATTCAGTACTTC. It codes for CASGQTGAKNIQYF.

V is TRBV5-1 and J is TRBJ2-3; tentatively, D is TRBD1 (7 bases). V was trimmed by 4 bases and J by 2 bases, leaving 17 bases between them. This CDR3 region has 16 residues. The germline V gene encodes CDR1 SGHRS and CDR2 YFSETQ. CDR3: CASSLEGADFTDTQYF. CDR3 DNA sequence: TGCGCCAGCAGCCTGGAGGGGGCAGACTTCACAGATACGCAGTATTTT. Using reference TRBV5-1 and TRBJ2-3 for the parts outside the CDR3, the full variable domain is KAGVTQTPRYLIKTRGQQVTLSCSPISGHRSVSWYQQTPGQGLQFLFEYFSETQRNKGNFPGRFSGRQFSNSRSEMNVSTLELGDSALYLCASSLEGADFTDTQYFGPGTRLTVL.

The V and J genes are TRBV4-3 and TRBJ2-5; D gene ambiguous. The CDR3 sequence is 15 residues long. V lost 3 bases and J 2 bases, leaving 13 bases between the germline ends. Germline loops: CDR1 LGHNA, CDR2 YSLEER. CDR3 in amino acids: CASSQDLTGQETQYF. The CDR3, as DNA: TGCGCCAGCAGCCAGGATTTAACGGGTCAAGAGACCCAGTACTTC.

Only one count was recorded for this clone. V usage is TRBV5-8 and J usage is TRBJ1-5; D is ambiguous. The germline V gene encodes CDR1 SGHTS and CDR2 YDEGEE. The CDR3 is 12 amino acids. The germline V and J ends were trimmed by 1 base and 6 bases, with 5 bases remaining between them. The CDR3 DNA reads TGTGCCAGCAGCTTGTTGCGTCAGCCCCAGCATTTT. Translated: CASSLLRQPQHF.

A word on this clone: Its ends do not fully match the called genes, so a read error is possible. This chain joins TRBV7-8 and TRBJ2-7, with 9 bases that match TRBD2. CDR3 size: 14 residues. CDR1 is SGHVS, CDR2 FQNEAQ, per germline. CDR3: CASSFSGGSFEQYF. CDR3 DNA: TGTGCCAGCAGCTTTAGCGGGGGTTCCTTCGAGCAGTACTTC. Using reference TRBV7-8 and TRBJ2-7 for the parts outside the CDR3, the full variable domain is GAGVSQSPRYKVAKRGQDVALRCDPISGHVSLFWYQQALGQGPEFLTYFQNEAQLDKSGLPSDRFFAERPEGSVSTLKIQRTQQEDSAVYLCASSFSGGSFEQYFGPGTRLTVT.

The chain couples TRBV10-1 to TRBJ2-3; 8 nucleotides agree with TRBD2. This CDR3 comprises 15 residues. From germline, CDR1 is WNHNN and CDR2 SYGVQD (reference sequence). With V trimmed by 6 bases and J by 0 bases, 5 bases remained unmatched. The CDR3 coding sequence is TGCGCCAGCAGCCGGGGGGGACTGAGCACAGATACGCAGTATTTT. It yields the protein CASSRGGLSTDTQYF.

This chain uses TRBV5-1 with TRBJ2-5; D is possibly TRBD2 (5 bases). CDR3 size: 17 residues. The V and J ends lost 3 bases and 3 bases respectively, with 21 bases between them. Germline assignment: CDR1 SGHRS and CDR2 YFSETQ. CDR3 region: CASSYQAGVGSKETQYF. DNA for the CDR3: TGCGCCAGCAGCTACCAAGCCGGGGTGGGATCTAAAGAGACCCAGTACTTC.